This T cell receptor (beta chain) derives from a study of T cell repertoires in cytomegalovirus infection. MiXCR, applied by TCRdb to the reads, yields one record per CDR3 protein. The sample lists fewer than 1,000,000 distinct CDR3 sequences; under 40% were seen once. As to this clonotype: Its specificity is not known.

CDR3 length: 16 amino acids. The V gene's germline CDR1 is MNHEY and CDR2 SVGAGI. Germline trimming cut 4 bases from V and 1 base from J; bases unmatched to any gene: 8. The input for sequencing was cultured CD8+ T cells from PBMCs, taken from culture after CMV antigen stimulation. This chain connects TRBV6-5 to TRBJ1-1, with TRBD1 identical over 8 bases. The receptor's source is a human donor in good health (CMV status not recorded). Some clones in this sample may be carry-over from other donors' samples. This CDR3 is CASSSDGQGSNTEAFF. The CDR3 DNA is TGTGCCAGCAGTTCTGACGGACAGGGATCGAACACTGAAGCTTTCTTT.